This T cell receptor beta chain was retrieved from a study of spatial heterogeneity in lung cancer. Turning to the study itself: The count of detected beta-chain sequences consistently exceeded that of alpha-chain sequences.

Remarks on this clonotype: Its specificity is unknown. Given a much more abundant clone one base away, this may be a read error.

V was shortened by 5 bases and J by 9 bases, with 20 bases between the two germline ends. The CDR3 has 14 residues. A single record per CDR3 protein comes from TCRdb applying MiXCR to the 5' RACE reads. There are some 10,000 distinct CDR3 sequences in the sample; approximately 11% occur only once, and about 39% lies in the top ten. Time point: sample taken at primary tumor resection. Patients with untreated early-stage non-small cell lung cancer, numbering some 72, were the donors. Sequencing covered unsorted whole RNA taken from tumor, nontumor lung or frozen PBMC. Points from the study as a whole: The numbers of ubiquitous and regional expanded TCRs correlated with ubiquitous and regional nonsynonymous mutations, respectively. It was found that expanded intratumoral alpha and beta TCR counts tracked tumor mutation counts.

Source: lung tumor tissue, taken at surgery. The clonotype originates from a male donor with early-stage non-small cell lung cancer. This rearrangement joins TRBV12-3 or TRBV12-4 to TRBJ2-7; D possibly corresponds to TRBD2 (6 bases). Written as DNA, the CDR3 is TGTGCCAGCAGTACCACTACCGGGAGAAACGTGCAGTACTTC. Translating it yields CASSTTTGRNVQYF.